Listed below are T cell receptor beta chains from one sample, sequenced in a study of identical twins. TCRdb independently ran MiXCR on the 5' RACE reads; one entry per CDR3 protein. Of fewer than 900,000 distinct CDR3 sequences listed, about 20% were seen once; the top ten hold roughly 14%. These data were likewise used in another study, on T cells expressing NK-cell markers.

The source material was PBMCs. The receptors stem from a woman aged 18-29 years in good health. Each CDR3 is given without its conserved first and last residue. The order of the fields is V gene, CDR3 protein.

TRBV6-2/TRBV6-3 ASSYPSGAEAF
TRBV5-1 ASSTWTSGSHNEQF
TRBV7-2 ASSFGGNIQY
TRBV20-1 SAEGSTDTQY
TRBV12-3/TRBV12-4 ASSQTRTGSGYT
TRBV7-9 ASSSGLGTGELF
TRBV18 ASSPPGQLNTEAF
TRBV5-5 ASSRGVPSNYGYT
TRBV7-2 ASSSSRARQY
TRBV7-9 SHRGLGETQY
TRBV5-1 ASSLALAGEETQY
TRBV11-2 ASSKSGGRDTGELF
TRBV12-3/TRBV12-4 ASRGDIQETQY
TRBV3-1 ASSQVGGGANVLT
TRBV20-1 SASDPRDPYEQY
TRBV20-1 SATAGHLKRSEQY
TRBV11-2 ASSSGLSSGRVRSYNEQF
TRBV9 ASSVGLNYEQY
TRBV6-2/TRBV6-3 ASRRDTIGDQPQH
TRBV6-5 ASSYGGNGYT
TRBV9 ASNPSGVENYGYT
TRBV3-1 ASSQLTSVDNEQF
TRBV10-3 AISGDRGSFGYT
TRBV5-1 ASQSGGTNTGELF
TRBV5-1 ASSFREGYEQY
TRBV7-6 ASSLVGLAGRETQY
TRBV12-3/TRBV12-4 ASTEQY
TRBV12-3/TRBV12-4 ASSLEGENTEAF
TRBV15 ATSRGRMGYT
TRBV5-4 ASSLGLGNGNQPQH
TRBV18 ASSPLPGRQETQY
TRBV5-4 ASSFAARAGEAGELF
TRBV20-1 SARGIGTSDQETQY
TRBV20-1 RASSPVTVYEQY
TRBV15 ATSRTARDPSTDTQY
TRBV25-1 ASRGLRTDTQY
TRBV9 ASSVDPTGPYEQY